The 18 T cell receptor beta chains below come from one sample, sequenced in a study of shared clonotypes between healthy human individuals. Sequencing was performed with immunoSEQ multiplex PCR; in TCRdb, only in-frame clones are kept and a portion is missing. The sample lists about 230,000 clones; just over 65% were seen once. Sequencing was performed on memory CD4+ T cells sorted from blood. Subset defined: CD45RA-negative fraction. Receptor source: a man younger than 40 in good health.

The genes are TRBV5-1 and TRBJ2-1; no clear D gene. In germline, CDR1 is SGHRS, CDR2 YFSETQ. V lost 0 bases and J 5 bases, leaving 9 bases between the germline ends. This CDR3 contains 14 residues. CDR3 DNA: TGCGCCAGCAGCTTGGCCATTAGGGACAATGAGCAGTTCTTC. Its protein is CASSLAIRDNEQFF.

The chain recombines TRBV7-2 with TRBJ2-7, with 9 nucleotides matching TRBD1. CDR3 length equals 14 residues. After removal of 4 bases from V and 4 bases from J, the junction contained 5 bases not matched to a gene. The germline V gene has CDR1 SGHTA and CDR2 FQGNSA. The CDR3: CASSSGTGYYEQYF. The CDR3 DNA reads TGTGCCAGCAGCTCGGGGACAGGGTATTACGAGCAGTACTTC.

The V gene is TRBV7-6, the J gene TRBJ2-5; D ambiguous. The CDR3 covers 16 residues. Germline CDR1 reads SGHVS; CDR2 reads FNYEAQ. V lost 1 base and J lost 2, with 14 bases in between. This CDR3 reads CASSLGSSAAQETQYF. As DNA, the CDR3 is TGTGCCAGCAGCTTAGGGTCGTCGGCGGCGCAAGAGACCCAGTACTTC.

The chain uses TRBV6-6 and TRBJ1-5; 8 positions agree with TRBD1. The CDR3 runs 13 residues. The germline V gene has CDR1 MNHNY and CDR2 SVGAGI (reference sequence). V dropped 8 bases and J dropped 2; count of bases not matched to a gene: 2. The CDR3 DNA follows: TGTGCCAGCCGGGGACAGGGCAATCAGCCCCAGCATTTT. This sequence encodes CASRGQGNQPQHF.

The chain has TRBV30 and TRBJ2-7; D is unresolved. The CDR3 loop spans 12 amino acids. CDR1 is GTSNPN, CDR2 SVGIG, per germline (reference sequence). The V gene lost 2 bases and the J gene lost 2 bases, with 7 bases spanning the gap. CDR3 nucleotide sequence: TGTGCCTGGAGTCCAGTTCCCTACGAGCAGTACTTC. Encoded protein: CAWSPVPYEQYF.

The chain uses TRBV27 and TRBJ2-3; D gene unclear. The V gene lost 5 bases and the J gene lost 2 bases, with 14 bases spanning the gap. The CDR3 runs 15 residues. Germline lookup yields CDR1 MNHEY and CDR2 SMNVEV (reference sequence). The CDR3 DNA sequence: TGTGCCAGCAGTAAAGCCTCCCGAAACACAGATACGCAGTATTTT. Its translation: CASSKASRNTDTQYF.

The CDR3 reads CASSPRTTGELFF. CDR3 bases: TGTGCCAGCAGCCCCCGGACAACAGGGGAGCTGTTTTTT. This chain links TRBV7-2 with TRBJ2-2; TRBD1 might be the D (5 bases). Trimming took off 5 bases at V and 8 bases at J, with 12 bases between the two ends. The germline CDR1 and CDR2 sequences are SGHTA and FQGNSA. The CDR3 spans 13 residues.

This chain links TRBV20-1 with TRBJ1-2; TRBD1 aligns across 10 bases. Germline CDR1 reads DFQATT; CDR2 reads SNEGSKA (reference sequence). This CDR3 region has 11 residues. With V trimmed by 5 bases and J by 14 bases, 8 bases remained unmatched. The CDR3, as DNA: TGCAGTGCTCCGAGACAGGGGGCATTAACCTTC. Protein: CSAPRQGALTF.

This sequence joins TRBV7-9 and TRBJ2-3, with TRBD2 identical over 9 bases. The CDR3 spans 17 residues. The V gene's germline CDR1 is SEHNR and CDR2 FQNEAQ (reference sequence). V lost 3 bases, J lost 3 bases, and 10 bases stayed unmatched. Written as DNA, the CDR3 is TGTGCCAGCAGCTTTATCAGTAGGCTAGCGGGAACAGATACGCAGTATTTT. It codes for CASSFISRLAGTDTQYF.

This sequence joins TRBV5-6 and TRBJ2-1; 14 nucleotides align to TRBD2. CDR3 length: 17 amino acids. Losses at the gene ends were 3 bases for V and 2 bases for J; bases not matched to a gene: 4. The germline gives CDR1 SGHDT, CDR2 YYEEEE. As DNA, the CDR3 is TGTGCCAGCAGCTGGGGACTAGCGGGAGATACCTACAATGAGCAGTTCTTC. This gives the protein CASSWGLAGDTYNEQFF.

Comments on this clone: A much larger clone is a single base away; this may be a read error. V is TRBV25-1 and J is TRBJ2-3, with unresolved D. The CDR3 length is 13 residues. V was trimmed by 2 bases and J by 0 bases, leaving 3 bases between them. CDR1 and CDR2 (germline): MGHDK, SYGVNS. The CDR3 region is CASSEGSTDTQYF. The CDR3 DNA follows: TGTGCCAGCAGTGAAGGGAGCACAGATACGCAGTATTTT.

The chain is built from TRBV4-3 and TRBJ2-4; 7 bases align to TRBD2. The CDR3 totals 13 residues. In germline, CDR1 is LGHNA, CDR2 YSLEER. With 0 bases clipped from V and 11 bases from J, the junction kept 4 bases outside the gene matches. This CDR3 reads CASSQEGTSVQYF. The CDR3, as DNA: TGCGCCAGCAGCCAAGAAGGCACTAGCGTTCAGTACTTC.

In this sample, this clone turned up a few times. This chain uses TRBV5-1 with TRBJ2-5, with TRBD1 matching 9 bases. The CDR3 has 15 amino acids. The V and J ends lost 4 bases and 3 bases, in that order; junction bases with no gene match: 7. The germline V gene encodes CDR1 SGHRS and CDR2 YFSETQ. The DNA of the CDR3 is TGCGCCAGCAGCCTGACAGGGGGAAATAAAGAGACCCAGTACTTC. Protein: CASSLTGGNKETQYF.

The gene calls are TRBV10-3 and TRBJ2-7; 9 positions match TRBD1. There are 17 residues in the CDR3. V lost 3 bases to trimming and J lost 0 bases; unmatched junction nucleotides: 9. Per germline, CDR1 ENHRY and CDR2 SYGVKD. CDR3 sequence: CAISESGTGYGSYEQYF. The CDR3 DNA follows: TGTGCCATCAGTGAATCCGGGACAGGGTACGGCTCCTACGAGCAGTACTTC.

CDR3 DNA: TGTGCCATCGAGTCTGGGATCTACAATGAGCAGTTCTTC. Encoded protein: CAIESGIYNEQFF. The chain uses TRBV28 and TRBJ2-1; D is unresolved. Germline V gives CDR1 MDHEN, CDR2 SYDVKM. The V and J ends lost 10 bases and 3 bases respectively, with 13 bases between them. The CDR3 has 13 amino acids. Using reference TRBV28 and TRBJ2-1 for the parts outside the CDR3, the full variable domain is DVKVTQSSRYLVKRTGEKVFLECVQDMDHENMFWYRQDPGLGLRLIYFSYDVKMKEKGDIPEGYSVSREKKERFSLILESASTNQTSMYLCAIESGIYNEQFFGPGTRLTVL.

This chain links TRBV29-1 with TRBJ1-2, with 9 bases fitting TRBD1. V lost 1 base to trimming and J lost 2 bases; unmatched junction nucleotides: 8. Germline V CDR1 and CDR2: SQVTM, ANQGSEA. The CDR3 is 16 residues long. CDR3 nucleotides: TGCAGCGTTGAAGTGCTTCCGGGACAGGGAAACTATGGCTACACCTTC. This codes for CSVEVLPGQGNYGYTF.

This chain joins TRBV6-5 and TRBJ1-1; 7 bases fit TRBD1. Per the germline V gene, CDR1 is MNHEY and CDR2 is SVGAGI. The CDR3 runs to 14 residues. V shed 2 bases, J shed 11 bases, and the junction held 11 bases outside the gene matches. CDR3 loop: CASSYVMNQGEAFF. DNA for the CDR3: TGTGCCAGCAGTTACGTTATGAATCAGGGGGAGGCTTTCTTT.

This clone came up many times. The sample contains more than one DNA sequence encoding this CDR3. The V call is TRBV25-1, the J call TRBJ1-2; D is possibly TRBD1 (5 bases). V was cut by 4 bases and J by 7 bases, with 19 bases left in between. This CDR3 is 15 amino acids long. Germline values: CDR1 MGHDK, CDR2 SYGVNS. The CDR3 DNA is TGTGCCAGCAGTGTACCGGGGCCCGGGATGGGTGGCTACACCTTC. Translation: CASSVPGPGMGGYTF.